This T cell receptor beta chain came from a study of OX40 agonist ivuxolimab in advanced cancers. Study-wide background: Patients in the trial were receiving intravenous ivuxolimab every 2 weeks, at doses of 0.01 to 10 mg/kg. The group had a mean age of 60 years, ranged from about 20 to 79, and was 82.7% male.

From germline, CDR1 is GTSNPN and CDR2 SVGIG (reference sequence). The CDR3 is 12 amino acids. V dropped 4 bases and J dropped 4 bases, with 8 bases sitting between them. The method was immunoSEQ multiplex PCR; TCRdb's version includes in-frame clones alone and lacks a portion of them. The sample lists about 150,000 clones, approximately 90% occurring once. The chain carries TRBV30 and TRBJ1-3; a possible D gene is TRBD1 (5 bases). Sequenced material: CD4+ or CD8+ T cells sorted from blood, taken in a trial of the OX40 agonist ivuxolimab. The TCR sequence derives from an adult with an advanced solid tumor such as melanoma, head and neck, liver or kidney cancer. The CDR3 DNA reads TGTGCCTGGACCAGGGTGGGAAACACCATATATTTT. Residues: CAWTRVGNTIYF.